This entry is about one T cell receptor beta chain. Its cognate antigen is unknown. This sample stems from a study of beta chain features in type 1 diabetes. About the research overall: In age, gender and cell yields, patients were similar to healthy donors. Across the samples, roughly 99 million sorted cells were examined in total.

Regarding the study as a whole: Moderately but significantly shorter TCRB CDR3s were found in Type 1 diabetes patients in all four CD4+ subsets.

The study reverse transcribed the entire isolated RNA, so it sequenced expressed TCRB transcripts. Data came from immunoSEQ multiplex PCR; TCRdb stores just in-frame clones and leaves some out. Of 600,000 to 650,000 clones listed, 15% are singletons. Averaging about 116 mL, one heparinised blood draw was given by each donor. The sample consisted of naive CD4+ T cells from blood. The clonotype was recovered from a man aged 18 to 29 in good health.

Here the CDR3 reads CASSVAGGPNQPQHF. In DNA form, the CDR3 reads TGTGCCAGCAGCGTAGCGGGGGGGCCAAATCAGCCCCAGCATTTT. This chain joins TRBV9 and TRBJ1-5, with D tentatively TRBD1 (6 bases). Germline assignment: CDR1 SGDLS and CDR2 YYNGEE. This CDR3 is 15 amino acids long. The germline V and J ends were trimmed by 0 bases and 4 bases, with 11 bases remaining between them.